This T cell receptor (beta chain) originates from a study of blood T cells in healthy people across ages. CDR1 and CDR2 from the germline V gene are DFQATT and SNEGSKA (reference sequence). Between the trimmed V and J ends, which lost 0 bases and 4 bases, there was a span of 15 bases. CDR3 length: 15 amino acids. With each sample, at least 5 micrograms of total RNA were extracted. Together with a sample-barcoded 5' primer, a J-beta primer mix was included in a second PCR lasting roughly 6 to 12 cycles. TCRdb fed the 5' RACE reads into MiXCR, producing one record per CDR3 protein. This sample yields fewer than 2,000,000 distinct CDR3 sequences, of which about 31% are seen a single time; about 10% belongs to the top ten.

The source of this sequence is a woman aged 25-40 years in good health. The chain combines TRBV20-1 with TRBJ1-2, with TRBD1 as a possible D gene (5 bases). Sequencing was done on a sample of blood. As DNA, the CDR3 is TGCAGTGCTAGAGATCAGGGACGCTTAGGCTATGGCTACACCTTC. Its translation: CSARDQGRLGYGYTF.